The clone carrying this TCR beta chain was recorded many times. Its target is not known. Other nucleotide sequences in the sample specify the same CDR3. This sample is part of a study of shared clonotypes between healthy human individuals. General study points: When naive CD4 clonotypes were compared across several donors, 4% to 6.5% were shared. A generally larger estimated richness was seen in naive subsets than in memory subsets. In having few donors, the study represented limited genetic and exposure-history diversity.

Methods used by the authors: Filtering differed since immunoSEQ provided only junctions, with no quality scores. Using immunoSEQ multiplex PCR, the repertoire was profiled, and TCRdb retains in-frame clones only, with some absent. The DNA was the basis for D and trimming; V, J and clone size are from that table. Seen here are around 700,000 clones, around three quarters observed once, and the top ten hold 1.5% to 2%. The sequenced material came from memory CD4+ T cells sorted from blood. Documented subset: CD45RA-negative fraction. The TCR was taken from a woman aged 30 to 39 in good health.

CDR3 sequence: CASRDTSYGYTF. For the CDR3, the DNA is TGTGCCAGCCGGGACACATCCTATGGCTACACCTTC. The chain joins TRBV28 to TRBJ1-2; perhaps TRBD1 as D (6 bases). Germline V CDR1 and CDR2: MDHEN, SYDVKM. The CDR3 covers 12 residues. The ends were cut back, 8 bases at V and 4 bases at J, with 11 bases in the middle.